Below, 16 T cell receptor beta chains from the same sample are listed, as sequenced in a study of technical replicates of blood from a few donors. TCRdb's table, derived via immunoSEQ multiplex PCR, lists solely in-frame clones and lacks some. The table lists more than 55,000 clones, roughly nine tenths of them singletons, with 0.38% in the top ten. Input material: T cells isolated from PBMCs. Every receptor here comes from a human donor in good health.

The V call is TRBV5-4, the J call TRBJ2-1; 8 bases map to TRBD1. Germline lookup yields CDR1 SGHNT and CDR2 YYREEE (reference sequence). The CDR3 runs to 17 residues. The trim removed 6 bases at V and 7 bases at J, leaving 18 bases unmatched. CDR3: CASMFVSTGAEGNEQFF. The CDR3, as DNA: TGTGCCAGCATGTTCGTCTCGACAGGGGCAGAAGGGAATGAGCAGTTCTTC.

The V gene is TRBV6-6, the J gene TRBJ2-2; possibly TRBD2 for D (6 bases). CDR3 length equals 14 residues. The germline V gene encodes CDR1 MNHNY and CDR2 SVGAGI (reference sequence). V was shortened by 5 bases and J by 3 bases, with 10 bases between the two germline ends. CDR3 coding DNA: TGTGCCAGCAGTCCTCCGGGGGACACCGGGGAGCTGTTTTTT. It translates to CASSPPGDTGELFF.

A note on this clone: This sample also contains other DNA sequences that code for the same CDR3. The genes are TRBV10-2 and TRBJ2-7; tentatively, D is TRBD1 or TRBD2 (5 bases each). Trimming took off 9 bases at V and 7 bases at J, with 19 bases between the two ends. This CDR3 region has 13 residues. Per the germline V gene, CDR1 is WSHSY and CDR2 is SAAADI. CDR3 in DNA: TGCGCCAGTAGGGAGCAGGGTTTCAAAGAGCAGTACTTC. It is translated as CASREQGFKEQYF.

To note about this clone: Other nucleotide sequences from this sample produce the same CDR3. The gene calls are TRBV30 and TRBJ2-7; 7 bases fit TRBD2. Unmatched junction bases numbered 8, after V lost 0 bases and J lost 0 bases. CDR1 and CDR2 from the germline V gene are GTSNPN and SVGIG (reference sequence). This CDR3 comprises 16 residues. The CDR3 sequence: CAWSVLSGLSSYEQYF. The CDR3 DNA is TGTGCCTGGAGTGTTCTTAGCGGGTTGAGCTCCTACGAGCAGTACTTC.

A remark on this clone: This sample also contains other DNA sequences that code for the same CDR3. This chain joins TRBV30 and TRBJ1-1; D gene uncertain. The CDR3 has 13 amino acids. Per the germline V gene, CDR1 is GTSNPN and CDR2 is SVGIG (reference sequence). V lost 0 bases to trimming and J lost 1 base, with 6 bases between them. The CDR3 region is CAWSVSRNTEAFF. The DNA of the CDR3 is TGTGCCTGGAGTGTTTCCCGGAACACTGAAGCTTTCTTT.

The chain has TRBV13 and TRBJ2-1, with 8 bases that match TRBD2. The germline V gene encodes CDR1 PRHDT and CDR2 FYEKMQ (reference sequence). J lost 8 bases, V lost 5 bases, and 8 bases had no gene match. There are 14 residues in the CDR3. The CDR3 DNA is TGTGCCAGCAGCGAGGGGACTAGGTTTGATGAGCAGTTCTTC. As protein: CASSEGTRFDEQFF.

The chain combines TRBV28 with TRBJ1-3; 8 nucleotides agree with TRBD1. Germline CDR1 and CDR2: MDHEN and SYDVKM. J lost 2 bases, V lost 3 bases, and 3 bases had no gene match. The CDR3 has 15 residues. CDR3 region: CASSLAGGAGNTIYF. CDR3 DNA: TGTGCCAGCAGTTTGGCAGGGGGCGCTGGAAACACCATATATTTT.

The chain recombines TRBV9 with TRBJ2-1, with 11 bases matching TRBD2. The CDR3 is 15 amino acids. Germline assignment: CDR1 SGDLS and CDR2 YYNGEE. With V trimmed by 0 bases and J by 10 bases, 6 bases remained unmatched. CDR3 in amino acids: CASSVVTSGSVEQFF. CDR3 sequence (DNA): TGTGCCAGCAGCGTAGTCACTAGCGGGAGTGTAGAGCAGTTCTTC.

This clone was recorded only once. The J gene is TRBJ2-3, the V gene TRBV6-5; D might be TRBD2 (6 bases). V was pared by 3 bases and J by 5 bases, with 18 bases between. Germline CDR1 and CDR2: MNHEY and SVGAGI. The CDR3 runs to 16 residues. CDR3 coding DNA: TGTGCCAGCAGTTATTCCGCCGCGGGAAAAGGAGATACGCAGTATTTT. Its protein is CASSYSAAGKGDTQYF.

This chain uses TRBV19 with TRBJ2-7; 8 bases align to TRBD2. Unmatched junction bases numbered 12, after V lost 10 bases and J lost 1 base. Germline V gene data show CDR1 as LNHDA and CDR2 as SQIVND (reference sequence). The CDR3 loop spans 15 amino acids. CDR3 in DNA: TGTGCCACCCAGCCGGGGGGGCTACATTCCTACGAGCAGTACTTC. It yields the protein CATQPGGLHSYEQYF.

The chain uses TRBV7-8 and TRBJ1-5; 7 nucleotides agree with TRBD1. Germline CDR1 reads SGHVS; CDR2 reads FQNEAQ. The CDR3 length is 16 residues. The J segment lost 1 base and the V segment lost 5 bases, leaving 8 bases of the junction unmatched. CDR3 region: CASSLDRAVSNQPQHF. For the CDR3, the DNA is TGTGCCAGCAGCCTAGACAGGGCAGTGAGCAATCAGCCCCAGCATTTT.

The gene calls are TRBV27 and TRBJ2-7, with 9 bases identical to TRBD1. Trimming at V came to 0 bases and at J to 4 bases, leaving 7 bases not matched to a gene. Per germline, CDR1 MNHEY and CDR2 SMNVEV (reference sequence). CDR3 length: 16 residues. The CDR3 nucleotides are TGTGCCAGCAGTTTATCTGTCCGGACAGGGGTATACGAGCAGTACTTC. Its translation is CASSLSVRTGVYEQYF.

This chain links TRBV30 with TRBJ2-1; possibly TRBD1 for D (6 bases). CDR3 length: 13 residues. CDR1 and CDR2 from the germline V gene are GTSNPN and SVGIG (reference sequence). Trimming shortened V by 1 base and J by 2 bases, and 6 bases separated the two germline ends. CDR3 protein: CAWSDRAYNEQFF. Written as DNA, the CDR3 is TGTGCCTGGAGTGACAGGGCCTACAATGAGCAGTTCTTC.

The chain is built from TRBV6-4 and TRBJ2-3, with a tentative D call TRBD1 (6 bases). Trimming left V 4 bases short and J 0 bases short, with 11 bases between. The germline V gene encodes CDR1 MRHNA and CDR2 SNTAGT. This CDR3 comprises 15 residues. CDR3 protein: CASSVQGRSTDTQYF. The CDR3 DNA sequence: TGTGCCAGCAGTGTTCAGGGGCGAAGCACAGATACGCAGTATTTT.

The chain carries TRBV5-4 and TRBJ2-1; TRBD2 agrees at 10 bases. The J segment lost 0 bases and the V segment lost 4 bases, leaving 16 bases of the junction unmatched. The length of the CDR3 is 20 residues. In germline, CDR1 is SGHNT, CDR2 YYREEE (reference sequence). CDR3 sequence reads: CASSGESGRAPDGSYNEQFF. The CDR3 region has the DNA TGTGCCAGCAGCGGAGAAAGCGGGAGGGCCCCAGATGGCTCCTACAATGAGCAGTTCTTC.

The sample holds one count of this clone. The CDR3 spells CASSASTGEAYTEAFF. CDR3 nucleotides: TGCGCCAGCAGCGCATCGACAGGGGAAGCCTACACTGAAGCTTTCTTT. The V gene is TRBV5-1, the J gene TRBJ1-1; 8 bases align to TRBD1. The CDR3 extends over 16 amino acids. Germline V gives CDR1 SGHRS, CDR2 YFSETQ. The junction had 11 bases not matched to a gene; V was cut back by 4 bases and J by 3 bases.